The entry below describes one TCR beta chain. What it binds is not known. Mouse germline and gene names are used. The read is 4 residues too short to cover the CDR3 end, so that end is filled in from the germline J gene. The CDR3 consists of 17 residues. Per germline, CDR1 LGHNA and CDR2 YNLKQL (reference sequence). Researchers sorted pooled cutaneous lymph node cells on the basis of CD4, CD8alpha, NKG2D, NKG2ACE and other markers. The data originate from a study of CD8+ T cells in alopecia areata. Notes on the study in general: More clonal than normal scalp was lesional scalp, particularly alopecia totalis/universalis.

cDNA reverse transcribed from extracted RNA served as the sequencing template. The table came from immunoSEQ multiplex PCR; TCRdb's copy has only in-frame clones and leaves some out. The specimen has 270,000 or so clones, none found just once. Sequenced sample: CD4+ T cells sorted from a lymph node. This clonotype was obtained from a C3H/HeJ mouse with alopecia areata. MHC haplotype: H2-k. This rearrangement joins TRBV5 to TRBJ2-1; 11 bases are shared with TRBD2. The sequenced part of the CDR3 DNA is TGTGCCAGCAGCCAAGAACACTGGGGGGGCGCGGGGGCT. It yields the protein CASSQEHWGGAGA. In full, the CDR3 is CASSQEHWGGAGAEQFF.